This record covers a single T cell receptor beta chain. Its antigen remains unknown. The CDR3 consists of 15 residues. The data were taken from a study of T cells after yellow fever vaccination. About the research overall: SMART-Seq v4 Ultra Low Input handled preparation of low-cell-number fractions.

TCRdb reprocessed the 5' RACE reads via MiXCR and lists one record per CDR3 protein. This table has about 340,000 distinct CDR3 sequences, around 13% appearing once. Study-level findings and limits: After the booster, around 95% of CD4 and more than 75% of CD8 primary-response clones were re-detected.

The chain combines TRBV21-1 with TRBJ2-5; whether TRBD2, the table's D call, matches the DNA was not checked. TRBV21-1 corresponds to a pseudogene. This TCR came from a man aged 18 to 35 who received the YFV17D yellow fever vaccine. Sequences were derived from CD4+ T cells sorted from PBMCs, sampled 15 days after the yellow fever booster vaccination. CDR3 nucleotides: TGTGCCAGCAGCAACCGACTAGCGGGAGAACCCACCCAGTACTTC. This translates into CASSNRLAGEPTQYF.